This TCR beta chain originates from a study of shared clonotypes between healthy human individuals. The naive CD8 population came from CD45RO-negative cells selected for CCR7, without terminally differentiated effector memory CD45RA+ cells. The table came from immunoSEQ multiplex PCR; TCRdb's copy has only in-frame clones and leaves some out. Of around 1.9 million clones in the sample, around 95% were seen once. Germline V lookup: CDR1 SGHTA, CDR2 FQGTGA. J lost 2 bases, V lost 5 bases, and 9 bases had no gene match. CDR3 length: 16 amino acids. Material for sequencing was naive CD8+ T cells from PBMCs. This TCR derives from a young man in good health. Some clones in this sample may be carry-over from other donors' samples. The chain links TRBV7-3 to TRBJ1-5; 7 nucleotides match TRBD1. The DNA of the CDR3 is TGTGCCAGCAGCCGGGCCAGGGGGTTTTGCAATCAGCCCCAGCATTTT. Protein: CASSRARGFCNQPQHF.